This TCR beta chain emerged from a study of cytomegalovirus exposure and HLA in healthy donors. Notes on the study in general: DRB1 showed the most TCR associations and HLA-C the fewest in a later analysis, as rates varied by HLA locus.

Regarding this clone: Its antigen is not identified.

Germline lookup yields CDR1 LNHDA and CDR2 SQIVND (reference sequence). V gave up 3 bases and J gave up 3 bases, with 11 bases separating them. CDR3 size: 14 residues. In the PCR, 60 Vbeta and 13 Jbeta primers were used. Only in-frame clones appear in the TCRdb table, and some are missing; sequencing was by immunoSEQ multiplex PCR. The sample yields 150,000 to 200,000 clones, 70% to 80% seen once. The V call is TRBV19, the J call TRBJ1-2; D uncertain. The sequence was collected from a woman aged 40 to 50 in good health and CMV-seronegative. The sequenced sample was PBMCs. The CDR3 coding sequence is TGTGCCAGTAGTATCTCGAGGGTTTACTATGGCTACACCTTC. The encoded protein is CASSISRVYYGYTF.